This T cell receptor (beta chain) derives from a study of tissue T cells after allogeneic stem cell transplantation. Regarding the study as a whole: TCR repertoires tracked anatomic similarity, regardless of disease or transplant status.

Using immunoSEQ multiplex PCR, the repertoire was profiled, and TCRdb retains in-frame clones only, with some absent. The data show roughly 50,000 clones, 73% seen once. Germline lookup yields CDR1 SNHLY and CDR2 FYNGKV (reference sequence). V dropped 5 bases and J dropped 2; count of bases not matched to a gene: 2. The CDR3 contains 14 residues. A remark on this clone: Its antigen remains unidentified. Here the gene names and germline are mouse. The CDR3 is cut off 1 residue early in the read; its end comes from the germline J gene. The same CDR3 arises from other DNA sequences in this sample as well.

The TCR originated in a pool of C57BL/6 mice in good health. The chain uses TRBV3 and TRBJ2-2; TRBD1 agrees at 7 bases. The material sequenced was sorted cells pooled from one or two spleens. The CDR3 loop reads CASSPTGNTGQLYF. The sequenced CDR3 bases are TGTGCCAGCAGCCCGACAGGGAACACCGGGCAGCTCTAC.